This T cell receptor (beta chain) was identified during a study of blood T cell repertoires in COVID-19 (dated by TCRdb to about 2020). About the full investigation: Collaborator samples came from the United States, Italy and Spain and covered acute and convalescent phases of COVID-19. The prospective study material was composed of cDNA or gDNA derived from T cells, B-cell-depleted T cells, or PBMCs. Subjects who had been exposed to COVID-19, were actively infected with it, or had recovered from it provided the deeply sampled blood TCRbeta repertoires that made up the dataset. The repertoires were made available in a free public database intended to serve as a resource for research on the immune response to SARS-CoV-2. Samples came from the ongoing ImmuneRACE study (first 160 participants) plus 1,254 subjects from 6 global collaborators. Nearly every sample came with metadata listing a de-identified subject ID, COVID-19 status, age in years and sex. Where HLA class I and class II types were available, the types were taken from metadata supplied by the sample provider, not from assay-based typing.

TCRbeta CDR3 regions were amplified from genomic DNA by means of the immunoSEQ Assay, a bias-controlled multiplex PCR. The authors' analysis ran thus. The number of nucleated cells in each sample was estimated by amplification of reference gene primers within the assay. To quantify the absolute abundance of each unique TCRbeta CDR3 rearrangement, sequence reads were collapsed and filtered. For each sample, productive Simpson clonality was calculated as the square root of Simpson's diversity index across productive rearrangements. TCRdb carries this immuneACCESS record with in-frame sequences only. Its versions omit some clonotypes, under half of them owing to an unresolved V gene in the studies checked, with the rest unexplained. V and J calls and clone size are copied from that table; D and trimming were computed from the DNA. This sample holds 200,000 to 250,000 clones; over 70% were observed only once. The ten most abundant clones make up around 3.7% of the sample.

Beyond this particular receptor, the publication reports: The amount of clinical and demographic metadata varied by source and participant and was provided uncurated.

Enrolling through a virtual design, the prospective study's participants ranged in age from roughly 18 to 95 years and lived across 24 United States geographic areas. Cohort assignment in the prospective study relied on participant-reported clinical history from a screening survey and a study questionnaire. Exposed participants had been in contact, within 2 weeks of entering the study, with a person who had a PCR-confirmed or clinician-diagnosed case of COVID-19. Each participant in the prospective study had whole blood, serum and a nasopharyngeal or oropharyngeal swab collected by mobile phlebotomists. Prospective study participants could optionally give additional blood draws and questionnaires over a roughly two-month period. Before DNA extraction, blood samples from the prospective study were shipped at room temperature or frozen. The germline V gene encodes CDR1 SGHNT and CDR2 YYREEE (reference sequence). Ends trimmed: V by 4 bases, J by 5 bases; bases unmatched to a gene: 8. The cysteine opens and the phenylalanine closes a CDR3 of 15 amino acids. Only the CDR3 DNA stays, 45 bases, in frame from base 1.

This clone occurred a few times. What this receptor recognizes is not known. No base quality values were provided; no much bigger clone lies one nucleotide off. This TCR derives from a woman in her twenties or thirties who had been exposed to COVID-19. The source material was PBMCs or T cells enriched from blood (not recorded which). Here the chain combines TRBV5-4 and TRBJ1-2; 10 of the junction bases match TRBD1. In nucleotide form, the sequence is TGTGCCAGCAGCAGTCCCCGGGACAGGGGTTATGGCTACACCTTC. It translates to CASSSPRDRGYGYTF.